Below, 32 T cell receptor beta chains from the same sample are listed, as sequenced in a study of regulatory T cells in long-lasting Graves disease. Time point: persistent/refractory GD, antithyroid drugs over 5 years with positive TRAb. Construction of the TCR library relied on RNA isolated from PBMCs. The TCR beta library used iRepertoire HTBI primers with Arm-PCR amplification of CDR3. TCRdb used MiXCR to reprocess the multiplex PCR reads, holding one entry per CDR3 protein. The data show about 300,000 distinct CDR3 sequences, 20% to 25% seen once. The sample in question was peripheral blood mononuclear cells (PBMCs), obtained when the disease was refractory, from a patient treated with antithyroid drugs. These receptors all stem from a female donor with Graves disease.

This clonotype was recorded only once. J is TRBJ2-1 and V is TRBV19, with D possibly being TRBD2 (6 bases). The ends were cut back, 7 bases at V and 9 bases at J, with 28 bases in the middle. Germline CDR1 is LNHDA and CDR2 is SQIVND (reference sequence). The CDR3 length is 17 residues. CDR3 region: CASTLIGELAYPSEQFF. DNA for the CDR3: TGTGCCAGTACCCTTATAGGTGAACTAGCCTATCCGAGTGAGCAGTTCTTC.

The chain uses TRBV3-1 and TRBJ2-7; D uncertain. This CDR3 is 13 amino acids long. V was trimmed by 0 bases and J by 6 bases, leaving 9 bases between them. Germline-derived CDR1 and CDR2 are LGHDT and YNNKEL (reference sequence). CDR3 nucleotide sequence: TGTGCCAGCAGCCAAGATATGGTGCGCGAGCAGTACTTC. Amino acids: CASSQDMVREQYF.

The chain has TRBV5-1 and TRBJ2-3; the D call may be TRBD1 or TRBD2 (5 bases each). The J call is doubtful: the DNA matches TRBJ2-1 better. This CDR3 has 14 amino acids. Germline-derived CDR1 and CDR2 are SGHRS and YFSETQ. The chain's CDR3 is CASSNRDLYDEQFF. The CDR3 coding sequence is TGCGCCAGCAGCAACCGGGACCTATACGATGAGCAGTTCTTC.

This clonotype was counted between two and nine times. The J gene is TRBJ2-5, the V gene TRBV6-5; D is ambiguous. Deletions cut 2 bases from V and 2 bases from J, with 9 bases between. The CDR3 covers 14 residues. Germline values: CDR1 MNHEY, CDR2 SVGAGI. CDR3 region: CASSYPDEQETQYF. Here the CDR3 DNA reads TGTGCCAGCAGTTACCCGGACGAGCAAGAGACCCAGTACTTC.

Comment on this clonotype: The junction shows a germline mismatch at one end, possibly a read error. The chain is built from TRBV29-1 and TRBJ2-5; 7 bases align to TRBD1. This CDR3 comprises 13 residues. Germline CDR1 SQVTM, CDR2 ANQGSEA. CDR3 DNA sequence: TGCAGCGTTGAGGATAGACAGGGAGAGACCCAGTGCTTC. Translating gives CSVEDRQGETQCF.

The table lists this clonotype with many counts. V usage is TRBV12-3 or TRBV12-4 and J usage is TRBJ1-2; D not resolved. This CDR3 is built from 13 residues. V dropped 3 bases and J dropped 7 bases, with 12 bases sitting between them. CDR3 bases: TGTGCCAGCAGTTTCGGCAGTGACACTGGCTACACCTTC. Translation: CASSFGSDTGYTF.

Written as DNA, the CDR3 is TGTGCCAGCAGTACCCTACAGGGTCAAGAGACCCAGTACTTC. The encoded protein is CASSTLQGQETQYF. The chain recombines TRBV6-1 with TRBJ2-5; possible D gene TRBD1, 6 bases. V was pared by 5 bases and J by 2 bases, with 12 bases between. Germline assignment: CDR1 MNHNS and CDR2 SASEGT. The CDR3 covers 14 residues.

J is TRBJ1-6 and V is TRBV27; possible D gene TRBD1, 5 bases. Trimming cost V 3 bases and J 9 bases, with 9 bases left between them. Germline loops: CDR1 MNHEY, CDR2 SMNVEV (reference sequence). This CDR3 has 13 residues. DNA of the CDR3: TGTGCCAGCAGTTTTGGACATTTTTCACCCCTCCACTTT. This sequence encodes CASSFGHFSPLHF.

This clonotype occurred many times. The chain couples TRBV20-1 to TRBJ2-5; 14 bases map to TRBD2. This CDR3 contains 13 residues. V trimming: 5 bases; J trimming: 5 bases; junction bases outside the gene matches: 1. Germline values: CDR1 DFQATT, CDR2 SNEGSKA (reference sequence). CDR3: CSARTSGRETQYF. CDR3 DNA: TGCAGTGCTCGGACTAGCGGGAGGGAGACCCAGTACTTC.

The V gene is TRBV10-3, the J gene TRBJ1-1, with 11 bases fitting TRBD1. Germline V CDR1 and CDR2: ENHRY, SYGVKD. Unmatched junction bases numbered 5, after V lost 0 bases and J lost 11 bases. The CDR3 extends over 14 amino acids. The CDR3 region has the DNA TGTGCCATCAGTGAGTCTGGACAGGGGGCAACGGCTTTCTTT. This gives the protein CAISESGQGATAFF.

The CDR3 here is CSVVLNTEAFF. The CDR3 bases are TGCAGCGTTGTTCTAAACACTGAAGCTTTCTTT. The chain combines TRBV29-1 with TRBJ1-1; D remains ambiguous. The length of the CDR3 is 11 residues. Germline loops: CDR1 SQVTM, CDR2 ANQGSEA. Trimming cost V 4 bases and J 2 bases, with 5 bases left between them. The full variable domain, rest sourced from reference TRBV29-1 and TRBJ1-1, is SAVISQKPSRDICQRGTSLTIQCQVDSQVTMMFWYRQQPGQSLTLIATANQGSEATYESGFVIDKFPISRPNLTFSTLTVSNMSPEDSSIYLCSVVLNTEAFFGQGTRLTVV.

With respect to this clonotype: The junction shows a germline mismatch at one end, possibly a read error. In nucleotides, the CDR3 is TGTACCAGCAGGGTCGGCAGTAGCACCGGGGAGCTGTTTTTT. It yields the protein CTSRVGSSTGELFF. The chain links TRBV11-3 to TRBJ2-2; a weak D match, TRBD1 (5 bases). This CDR3 is built from 14 residues. The germline V gene has CDR1 SGHNT and CDR2 YENEEA.

The sample holds many counts of this clonotype. The chain carries TRBV12-3 or TRBV12-4 and TRBJ2-6; D is unclear. V was cut by 5 bases and J by 7 bases, with 9 bases left in between. CDR3 size: 13 residues. CDR3 bases: TGTGCCAGCAGTCAACGGGTCGCCAACGTCCTGACTTTC. This encodes CASSQRVANVLTF.

This clonotype was seen ten or more times. The chain links TRBV30 to TRBJ1-1; D gene uncertain. Germline CDR1 and CDR2: GTSNPN and SVGIG (reference sequence). The CDR3 consists of 13 residues. V shed 1 base and J shed 6 bases, with 12 bases lying between them. CDR3 loop: CAWSEGSTPEAFF. The CDR3 DNA reads TGTGCCTGGAGTGAGGGTTCAACCCCTGAAGCTTTCTTT.

This rearrangement joins TRBV3-1 to TRBJ2-5; a possible D gene is TRBD1 (6 bases). The CDR3 runs 15 residues. Germline CDR1 is LGHDT and CDR2 is YNNKEL (reference sequence). The V end was cut by 1 base, the J end by 5 bases, with 14 bases between. In DNA form, the CDR3 reads TGTGCCAGCAGCCAAGGGTTAGGGGGAGTTGAGACCCAGTACTTC. Residues: CASSQGLGGVETQYF.

The chain employs TRBV3-1 and TRBJ2-7; 8 bases fit TRBD2. Germline V gene lookup returns CDR1 LGHDT and CDR2 YNNKEL (reference sequence). The V and J ends lost 0 bases and 0 bases, in that order; junction bases with no gene match: 4. The CDR3 loop spans 16 amino acids. For the CDR3, the DNA is TGTGCCAGCAGCCAAGAGACGAGCGGGAGCTCCTACGAGCAGTACTTC. This translates into CASSQETSGSSYEQYF.

This clonotype was observed at least ten times. The chain combines TRBV2 with TRBJ2-7; maybe TRBD2 (5 bases). This CDR3 region has 18 residues. Germline CDR1 and CDR2: SNHLY and FYNNEI. V lost 8 bases and J 3 bases, leaving 29 bases between the germline ends. CDR3 sequence (DNA): TGTGCCAGCGTCAGTAGCCCGTTTCGGGAACTCCCAAGCTACGAGCAGTACTTC. Encoded protein: CASVSSPFRELPSYEQYF. Full variable domain (rest looked up from reference TRBV2 and TRBJ2-7): EPEVTQTPSHQVTQMGQEVILRCVPISNHLYFYWYRQILGQKVEFLVSFYNNEISEKSEIFDDQFSVERPDGSNFTLKIRSTKLEDSAMYFCASVSSPFRELPSYEQYFGPGTRLTVT.

This clonotype is a singleton in its sample. The junction departs from the called germline gene at one end, perhaps through a read error. V and J are TRBV6-1 and TRBJ2-2; a possible D gene is TRBD2 (7 bases). Germline CDR1 is MNHNS and CDR2 is SASEGT. CDR3 length: 16 residues. CDR3 in amino acids: CASSRRGARNTGELVF. In DNA, the CDR3 is TGTGCCAGCAGTCGCCGGGGGGCGCGTAACACCGGGGAGCTGGTTTTT.

This clonotype has just a few counts. The chain is built from TRBV7-6 and TRBJ2-7; D tentatively fits TRBD1 or TRBD2 (5 bases each). The CDR3 length is 16 residues. Germline V gene lookup returns CDR1 SGHVS and CDR2 FNYEAQ. Trimming removed 5 bases at V and 0 bases at J, with 17 bases between. CDR3 region: CASSPESGTDSYEQYF. CDR3 DNA sequence: TGTGCCAGCAGCCCGGAATCCGGGACGGACTCCTACGAGCAGTACTTC.

There are many counts of this clonotype. The chain combines TRBV2 with TRBJ2-7; D is perhaps TRBD1 or TRBD2 (5 bases each). This CDR3 contains 16 residues. With 1 base removed from V and 1 base from J, the gap between germline ends came to 14 bases. Germline V CDR1 and CDR2: SNHLY, FYNNEI. DNA for the CDR3: TGTGCCAGCAGTGAAGAGCACCGGGACGGATCCTACGAGCAGTACTTC. Translated, it gives CASSEEHRDGSYEQYF.

This clonotype was detected only a few times. The chain uses TRBV7-9 and TRBJ1-1; D unclear. V was shortened by 4 bases and J by 5 bases, with 17 bases between the two germline ends. Looked up from germline, CDR1 is SEHNR and CDR2 is FQNEAQ (reference sequence). CDR3 length equals 15 residues. In DNA form, the CDR3 reads TGTGCCAGCAGCTCCCCGGGTGATAGGAGGACTGAAGCTTTCTTT. Its translation is CASSSPGDRRTEAFF.

This clonotype occurred many times. V and J are TRBV3-1 and TRBJ1-2; no reliable D call. The CDR3 runs to 14 residues. Trimming left V 1 base short and J 7 bases short, with 13 bases between. CDR1 and CDR2 from the germline V gene are LGHDT and YNNKEL (reference sequence). The CDR3 reads CASSQVPGAAGYTF. The CDR3 DNA follows: TGTGCCAGCAGCCAAGTACCGGGCGCCGCTGGCTACACCTTC.

This clonotype was observed at least ten times. The rearrangement links TRBV3-1 to TRBJ2-7; 9 bases fit TRBD2. Germline-derived CDR1 and CDR2 are LGHDT and YNNKEL (reference sequence). With V trimmed by 5 bases and J by 2 bases, 7 bases remained unmatched. The CDR3 runs 15 residues. The CDR3 sequence: CASSTLAGLTYEQYF. For the CDR3, the DNA is TGTGCCAGCAGCACCCTAGCGGGACTAACCTACGAGCAGTACTTC.

In regard to this clonotype: At one end the junction does not follow the germline gene, possibly because of a read error. The rearrangement uses TRBV18 and TRBJ2-2; D may be TRBD2 (6 bases). This CDR3 is 13 amino acids long. Germline V CDR1 and CDR2: KGHSH, LQKENI. Here the CDR3 DNA reads TGTGCCACCTCATCTCTAGCGACCGGGGAGCTGTTTTTT. Translation gives CATSSLATGELFF.

J is TRBJ1-4 and V is TRBV12-5; no reliable D call. The CDR3 has 16 amino acids. Germline loops: CDR1 LGHNT, CDR2 FRNRAP. V lost 5 bases and J 7 bases, leaving 20 bases between the germline ends. The CDR3: CASGPGKVVGSEKLFF. The CDR3 nucleotides read TGTGCTAGTGGTCCGGGTAAGGTAGTAGGTAGTGAAAAACTGTTTTTT.

As to this clonotype: Just one base apart from a much larger clone, this may be a read error. No conserved phenylalanine or tryptophan is present at the end of the CDR3, so a read error is the likely explanation. The V call is TRBV7-2, the J call TRBJ2-7; 7 nucleotides agree with TRBD2. V shed 5 bases and J 3 bases; nucleotides not matched to a gene: 13. The CDR3 runs to 16 residues. From germline, CDR1 is SGHTA and CDR2 FQGNSA. CDR3 in DNA: TGTGCCAGCAGCCTCCTGGGTGGTAGCGGGCACTACGAGCAGTACCTC. Residues: CASSLLGGSGHYEQYL.

The rearrangement links TRBV29-1 to TRBJ2-7, with 10 bases fitting TRBD2. The CDR3 contains 18 residues. The J segment lost 3 bases and the V segment lost 7 bases, leaving 21 bases of the junction unmatched. The germline gives CDR1 SQVTM, CDR2 ANQGSEA. Here the CDR3 DNA reads TGCAGCGCGATCAATCTCTACCTAGCGGGAGCACCTGACTACGAGCAGTACTTC. Translating gives CSAINLYLAGAPDYEQYF.

The chain is built from TRBV4-2 and TRBJ1-2, with D maybe TRBD1 (6 bases). The CDR3 runs 14 residues. V was pared by 1 base and J by 2 bases, with 8 bases between. The germline CDR1 and CDR2 sequences are LGHNA and YNFKEQ. CDR3 nucleotides: TGTGCCAGCAGCCAAGTAACAGGGAACTATGGCTACACCTTC. Protein: CASSQVTGNYGYTF.

This clonotype was seen a handful of times. The chain combines TRBV28 with TRBJ1-2, with 8 bases lining up with TRBD1. CDR1 and CDR2 (germline): MDHEN, SYDVKM. The CDR3 has 15 residues. Losses at the gene ends were 5 bases for V and 2 bases for J; bases not matched to a gene: 7. The CDR3 reads CASSPHGQGNYGYTF. The DNA for the CDR3 is TGTGCCAGCAGTCCCCATGGACAGGGAAACTATGGCTACACCTTC.

This sequence joins TRBV19 and TRBJ2-1; no clear D. The CDR3 extends over 17 amino acids. V dropped 3 bases and J dropped 1 base, with 16 bases sitting between them. CDR1 is LNHDA, CDR2 SQIVND, per germline (reference sequence). CDR3 loop: CASSIFGPEPSYNEQFF. CDR3 in DNA: TGTGCCAGTAGTATTTTCGGGCCTGAGCCGTCCTACAATGAGCAGTTCTTC.

Only a few counts were recorded for this clonotype. This chain uses TRBV2 with TRBJ2-3; TRBD2 matches 13 bases. This CDR3 has 19 residues. Germline CDR1 is SNHLY and CDR2 is FYNNEI. V lost 6 bases and J lost 3; bases outside the gene matches: 15. The CDR3 region has the DNA TGTGCCAGCAGGAGATCCGGTTGGACTAGCGGGAGTGTGACAGATACGCAGTATTTT. It translates to CASRRSGWTSGSVTDTQYF.

At least ten counts were recorded for this clonotype. The J gene is TRBJ2-2, the V gene TRBV6-1; no clear D gene. Germline V CDR1 and CDR2: MNHNS, SASEGT. The V end was cut by 5 bases, the J end by 0 bases, with 10 bases between. The CDR3 runs to 15 residues. This CDR3 is CASSLFATNTGELFF. In nucleotides, the CDR3 is TGTGCCAGCAGTCTCTTTGCCACGAACACCGGGGAGCTGTTTTTT.